A selection of T cell receptor beta chains follows, all from one sample in a study of blood T cells in healthy people across ages. TCRdb ran MiXCR on the 5' RACE reads and lists one entry per CDR3 protein. This table holds hundreds of thousands of distinct CDR3 sequences, roughly 49% found once. The sample comprised blood. These receptors all come from a woman aged 55-70 years in good health. Both conserved end residues are part of each CDR3. Fields, in order: J gene, V gene, D gene, clone size, CDR3 DNA, CDR3 protein. D genes are given only for firm matches. Size is stated for part of the rows, as once, few or many counts, or as a class when the clone is expanded.

>TRBJ1-2|TRBV5-5|.|.
TGTGCCAGCAATCAGGGCTTGGGAGACTATGGCTACACCTTC
CASNQGLGDYGYTF
>TRBJ2-3|TRBV21-1|.|.
TGTGCCAGCGGGGAGGGACGGAGCGCAGATACGCAGTATTTT
CASGEGRSADTQYF
>TRBJ2-1|TRBV28|.|.
TGTGCCAGCACCGGGGGTGCCAGGAGCTCCTACAATGAGCAGTTCTTC
CASTGGARSSYNEQFF
>TRBJ2-5|TRBV5-1|TRBD1|few
TGCGCCAGCAGCTTCGGACAGGAACAGGAGACCCAGTACTTC
CASSFGQEQETQYF
>TRBJ1-2|TRBV21-1|.|.
TGTGCCAGCAGCAAAGGAGGGGTCGGGGCCACTAACTATGGCTACACCTTC
CASSKGGVGATNYGYTF
>TRBJ2-3|TRBV4-3|.|few
TGCGCCAGCAGCCAATTAATAGGTGACGGCACAGATACGCAGTATTTT
CASSQLIGDGTDTQYF
>TRBJ1-4|TRBV4-2|.|.
TGTGCCAGCAGCCAGCGGCTAGCAACTAATGAAAAACTGTTTTTT
CASSQRLATNEKLFF
>TRBJ2-1|TRBV20-1|.|few
TGCAGTGCTAGGCCCAATTTGGCATTTTACAATGAGCAGTTCTTC
CSARPNLAFYNEQFF
>TRBJ2-7|TRBV5-1|.|few
TGCGCCAGCAGCGTGGACGGGGTTCCGTTCGAGCAGTACTTC
CASSVDGVPFEQYF
>TRBJ2-5|TRBV3-1|TRBD1|many
TGTGCCAGCAGCCCTTGGACAGGGCCGAGCGAGGAGACCCAGTACTTC
CASSPWTGPSEETQYF
>TRBJ2-6|TRBV7-2|.|many
TGTGCCAGCAGCTTAGGAACATCCGGGGCCAACGTCCTGACTTTC
CASSLGTSGANVLTF
>TRBJ2-7|TRBV7-3|.|.
TGTGCCAGCAATAGACAGGTCCATCCCTACGAGCAGTACTTC
CASNRQVHPYEQYF
>TRBJ2-3|TRBV30|.|.
TGTGCCGGGAGTTCGCGGAAAACGCAGTATTTT
CAGSSRKTQYF
>TRBJ2-5|TRBV20-1|.|.
TGCAGCCAGAGGGAGGGGAGGGGGTACCAAGAGACCCAGTACTTC
CSQREGRGYQETQYF
>TRBJ2-1|TRBV20-1|.|.
TGCAGTGCCCGGGACTCCTACAATGAGCAGTTCTTC
CSARDSYNEQFF
>TRBJ2-1|TRBV20-1|.|.
TGCAGTGCTAGACCCCAGAGCTCCTACAATGAGCAGTTCTTC
CSARPQSSYNEQFF
>TRBJ2-1|TRBV7-6|.|few
TGTGCCAGCAGCACTTATCGGACGTCTTCCTACAATGAGCAGTTCTTC
CASSTYRTSSYNEQFF
>TRBJ2-3|TRBV4-3|TRBD2|.
TGCGCCAGCAGCCAAGATCGGGCGGGGGTTGGTACGCAGTATTTT
CASSQDRAGVGTQYF
>TRBJ2-7|TRBV29-1|TRBD2|.
TGCAGCGTTGAAGCTGGGCTAGCGGGACTCTATGAGCAGTACTTC
CSVEAGLAGLYEQYF
>TRBJ1-1|TRBV2|.|.
TGTGCCAGCATAAGCTACACTGAAGCTTTCTTT
CASISYTEAFF
>TRBJ1-1|TRBV28|.|.
TGTGCCAGCAGTTTAGGGCAGCACACTGAAGCTTTCTTT
CASSLGQHTEAFF
>TRBJ2-1|TRBV20-1|.|.
TGCAGTGCTAGCGCCCCGCGGAATGAGCAGTTCTTC
CSASAPRNEQFF
>TRBJ2-3|TRBV29-1|.|few
TGCAGCGTTGAAGATAGGCGACACACAGATACGCAGTATTTT
CSVEDRRHTDTQYF